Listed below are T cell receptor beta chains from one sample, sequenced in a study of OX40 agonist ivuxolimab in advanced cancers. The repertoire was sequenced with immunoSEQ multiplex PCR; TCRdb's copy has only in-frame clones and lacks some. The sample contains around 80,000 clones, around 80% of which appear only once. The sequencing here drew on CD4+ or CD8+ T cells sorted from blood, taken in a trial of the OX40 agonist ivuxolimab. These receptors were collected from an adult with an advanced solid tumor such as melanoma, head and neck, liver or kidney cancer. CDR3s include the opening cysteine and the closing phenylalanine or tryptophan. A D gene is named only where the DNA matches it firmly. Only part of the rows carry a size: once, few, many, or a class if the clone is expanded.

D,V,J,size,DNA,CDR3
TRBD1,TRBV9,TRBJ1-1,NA,TGTGCCAGCAGCGTAGAACAGGGGGGGACTGAAGCTTTCTTT,CASSVEQGGTEAFF
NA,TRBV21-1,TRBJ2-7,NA,TGTGCCAGCAGCCCACAGGGCGGGCTTGTCTCCTACGAGCAGTACTTC,CASSPQGGLVSYEQYF
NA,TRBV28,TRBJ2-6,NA,TGTGCCAGCTCACCTGGCTCTGGGGCCAACGTCCTGACTTTC,CASSPGSGANVLTF
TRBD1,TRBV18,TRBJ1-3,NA,TGTGCCAGCTCACCGGTAGGGACAGTTGGAAACACCATATATTTT,CASSPVGTVGNTIYF
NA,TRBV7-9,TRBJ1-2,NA,TGTGCCAGCAGCTCCCTCTGGGGCAGGCTCTATGGCTACACCTTC,CASSSLWGRLYGYTF
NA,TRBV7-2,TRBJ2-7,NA,TGTGCCAGCAGCTTAGCTGGGGGTAGGTACGAGCAGTACTTC,CASSLAGGRYEQYF
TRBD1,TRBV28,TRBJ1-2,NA,TGTGCCAGCAGCCAGACAGGGGGCTACACCTTC,CASSQTGGYTF
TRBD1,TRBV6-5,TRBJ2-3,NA,TGTGCCAGCTTGCAGGGGGGCACAGATACGCAGTATTTT,CASLQGGTDTQYF
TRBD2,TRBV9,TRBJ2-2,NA,TGTGCCAGCAGCACTCCTAGCGGGGGAAGGAACACCGGGGAGCTGTTTTTT,CASSTPSGGRNTGELFF
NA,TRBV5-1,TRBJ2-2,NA,TGCGCCAGCAAAGACAGGCGTACCGGGGAGCTGTTTTTT,CASKDRRTGELFF
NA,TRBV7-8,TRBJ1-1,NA,TGTGCCAGCAGCTTAGAAAGGTTGGGACCGTTGAACACTGAAGCTTTCTTT,CASSLERLGPLNTEAFF
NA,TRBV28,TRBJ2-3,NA,TGTGCCAGCAGTTTCGGAGTCGAAGGGCCCACAGATACGCAGTATTTT,CASSFGVEGPTDTQYF
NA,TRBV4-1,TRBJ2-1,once,TGCGCCAGCAGCCAAGTAGGACACCTATACAATGAGCAGTTCTTC,CASSQVGHLYNEQFF
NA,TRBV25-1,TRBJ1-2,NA,TGTGCCAGCAGTGAATCGGGGAGGGGCTACACCTTC,CASSESGRGYTF
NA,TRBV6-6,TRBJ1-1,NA,TGTGCCAGCAGTTACTCGAACCGGAGGAACACTGAAGCTTTCTTT,CASSYSNRRNTEAFF
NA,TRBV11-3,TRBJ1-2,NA,TGTGCCAGCAGCGCAGGGTACGGGGACTATGGCTACACCTTC,CASSAGYGDYGYTF
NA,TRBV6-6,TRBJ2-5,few,TGTGCCAGCAGTTACTCAGGACAAGAAGAGACCCAGTACTTC,CASSYSGQEETQYF
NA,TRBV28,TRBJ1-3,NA,TGTGCCAGCAGCCCACCATCCAGGGGACTTGGAAACACCATATATTTT,CASSPPSRGLGNTIYF
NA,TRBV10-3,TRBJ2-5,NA,TGTGCCATCAGTGAGCTAGGGTCGCGGGAGACCCAGTACTTC,CAISELGSRETQYF
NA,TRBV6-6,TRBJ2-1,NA,TGTGCCAGCACGGACTACACCTACAATGAGCAGTTCTTC,CASTDYTYNEQFF
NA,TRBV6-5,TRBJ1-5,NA,TGTGCCAGCAGGAATAGCAATCAGCCCCAGCATTTT,CASRNSNQPQHF
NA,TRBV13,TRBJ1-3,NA,TGTGCCAGCACCAAAGTCGGGCAGGGGAAAGGAAACACCATATATTTT,CASTKVGQGKGNTIYF
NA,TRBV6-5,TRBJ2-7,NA,TGTGCCAGCGAAATAGACAGGTCCCACGAGCAGTACTTC,CASEIDRSHEQYF
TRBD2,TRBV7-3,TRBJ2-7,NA,TGTGCCAGCAGCTTAACGTGGACTAGCGGGAGGGCCTACGAGCAGTACTTC,CASSLTWTSGRAYEQYF
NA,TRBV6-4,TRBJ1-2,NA,TGTGCCAGCAGTGCGGAAGCCCTGACTAACTATGGCTACACCTTC,CASSAEALTNYGYTF
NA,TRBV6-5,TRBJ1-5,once,TGTGCCAGCAGTTACGGTGGGGGTAACAATCAGCCCCAGCATTTT,CASSYGGGNNQPQHF
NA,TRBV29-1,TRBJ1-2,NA,TGCAGCGCCGGGACGCCGGGATATGGCTACACCTTC,CSAGTPGYGYTF
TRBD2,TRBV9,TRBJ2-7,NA,TGTGCCAGCAGCATAGGGACTAGCGGTCCCTACGAGCAGTACTTC,CASSIGTSGPYEQYF
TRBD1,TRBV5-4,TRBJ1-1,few,TGTGCCAGCAGCCCCCGAGGAGGGGGCATCGCTGAAGCTTTCTTT,CASSPRGGGIAEAFF
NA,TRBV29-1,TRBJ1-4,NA,TGCAGCGTAGTATACCCCGGGACCTCTAATGAAAAACTGTTTTTT,CSVVYPGTSNEKLFF
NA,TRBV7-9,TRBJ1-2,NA,TGTGCCAGCAGCTTGACAGGAACAACTAGTGGCTACACCTTC,CASSLTGTTSGYTF
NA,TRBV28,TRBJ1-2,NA,TGTGCCAGCAGTTCCAGAGTTAGTAACTATGGCTACACCTTC,CASSSRVSNYGYTF
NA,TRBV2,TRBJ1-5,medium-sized,TGTGCCAGCAGTGATTTGAAATCGCCCCAGCATTTT,CASSDLKSPQHF
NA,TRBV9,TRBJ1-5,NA,TGTGCCAGCAGCGTAGGTACAGGGCCTCAGCCCCAGCATTTT,CASSVGTGPQPQHF
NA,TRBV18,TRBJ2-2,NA,TGTGCCAGCTCACAAGACGGAGGTTTTGGGGAGCTGTTTTTT,CASSQDGGFGELFF
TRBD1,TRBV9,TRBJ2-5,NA,TGTGCCAGCAGCGGGACAGGGTTTTGGGGGGAGACCCAGTACTTC,CASSGTGFWGETQYF
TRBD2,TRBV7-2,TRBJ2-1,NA,TGTGCCAGCGGGTTAGCGGGGGGAAAATACAATGAGCAGTTCTTC,CASGLAGGKYNEQFF
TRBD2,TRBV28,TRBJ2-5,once,TGTGCCAGCAGCATTCCTAGCGGGCTCCAAGAGACCCAGTACTTC,CASSIPSGLQETQYF
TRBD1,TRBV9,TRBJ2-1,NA,TGTGCCAGCAGCGTAGTATGGGACAGGGTTGGAGTTGAGCAGTTCTTC,CASSVVWDRVGVEQFF
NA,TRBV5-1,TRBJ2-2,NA,TGCGCCAGCAGCTTGGCGGAGGTTCGAACCGGGGAGCTGTTTTTT,CASSLAEVRTGELFF
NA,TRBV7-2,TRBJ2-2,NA,TGTGCCAGCAGCCCCAACCCACTAGGGGCCGGGGAGCTGTTTTTT,CASSPNPLGAGELFF
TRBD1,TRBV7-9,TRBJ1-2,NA,TGTGCCAGCAGCTTTGGGACAGGGAATAGCTACACCTTC,CASSFGTGNSYTF
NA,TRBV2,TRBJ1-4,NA,TGTGCCAGCAATTCTCAGGCTCTCAATGAAAAACTGTTTTTT,CASNSQALNEKLFF
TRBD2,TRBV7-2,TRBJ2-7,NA,TGTGCCAGCAGCTTAGAAGCGGGAGCCTCCTACGAGCAGTACTTC,CASSLEAGASYEQYF
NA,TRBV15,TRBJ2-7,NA,TGTGCCACCAGCAGAGCAGTCAACTACGAGCAGTACTTC,CATSRAVNYEQYF
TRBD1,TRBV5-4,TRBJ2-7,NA,TGTGCCAGCAGACCCACACCGGGACAGGGGTACGAGCAGTACTTC,CASRPTPGQGYEQYF
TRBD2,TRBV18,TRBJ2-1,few,TGTGCCAGCTCACCAAAAGCGGGGGGGATTGAGCAGTTCTTC,CASSPKAGGIEQFF
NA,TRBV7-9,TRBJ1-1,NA,TGTGCCAGCAGCTTAACTGACAGTAGAACTGAAGCTTTCTTT,CASSLTDSRTEAFF
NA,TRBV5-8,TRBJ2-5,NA,TGTGCCAGCAGCTCTCATGGGGTGGCGACCCAGTACTTC,CASSSHGVATQYF
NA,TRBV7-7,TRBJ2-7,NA,TGTGCCAGCAGCCCCTCGCGGGAATTCGAGCAGTACTTC,CASSPSREFEQYF
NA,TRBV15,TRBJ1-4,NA,TGTGCCACCAGCCCTACTCTCCCGGGTCGGACAACTAATGAAAAACTGTTTTTT,CATSPTLPGRTTNEKLFF
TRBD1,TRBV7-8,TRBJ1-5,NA,TGTGCCAGCAGCAAAATGACAGGGGGCGAAGGTCAGCCCCAGCATTTT,CASSKMTGGEGQPQHF
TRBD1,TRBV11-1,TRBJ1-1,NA,TGTGCCAGCAGCCGCGGACAGGGTATGGCTCGCGCTGAAGCTTTCTTT,CASSRGQGMARAEAFF
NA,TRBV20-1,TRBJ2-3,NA,TGCAGTGTCGAGTCAAGAATGGGCAAATATTTT,CSVESRMGKYF
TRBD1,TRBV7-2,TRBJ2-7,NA,TGTGCCAGCAGCTTGCCTCGTTCGGGACAGGGATCCTACGAGCAGTACTTC,CASSLPRSGQGSYEQYF